The 2 T cell receptor beta chains below were found in one sample sequenced in a study of T cell repertoires in cytomegalovirus infection. TCRdb recomputed calls from the reads with MiXCR, one row per CDR3 protein. The sample lists a few hundred thousand distinct CDR3 sequences; about a sixth were seen once. The sample comprised PBMCs. These receptors came from a human donor in good health (CMV status not recorded). Some clones in this sample may be carry-over from other donors' samples.

This clonotype was counted many times. V is TRBV12-3 or TRBV12-4 and J is TRBJ1-6; 7 bases match TRBD1. The ends lost 6 bases at V and 9 bases at J; junction bases unmatched: 11. This CDR3 has 15 residues. The CDR3 loop reads CASSTADRWGSPLHF. DNA of the CDR3: TGTGCCAGCAGCACAGCGGACAGGTGGGGTTCACCCCTCCACTTT.

There are many counts of this clonotype. This chain links TRBV7-2 with TRBJ1-3; D gene uncertain. The CDR3 consists of 15 residues. Germline CDR1 SGHTA, CDR2 FQGNSA. Trimming pared 5 bases from V and 1 base from J, leaving 12 bases between. The CDR3 DNA follows: TGTGCCAGCAGCGTCCGACGGCCTTCTGGAAACACCATATATTTT. Translating it yields CASSVRRPSGNTIYF.